This T cell receptor (beta chain) was captured in a study of T-cell reconstitution after alpha-beta-depleted transplantation in children. Whole-study findings and limits: Fresh T-cell production supplied most of the T-cell counts and diversity seen one year after transplant. Certain patients had high TCRbeta diversity at day 60, and it came from recipient T cells and thymic progenitors that survived. Where alpha-beta T cells came from about two months after transplant was reportedly several hundred expanded graft clones.

In this sample, this clonotype turned up a few times. Antigen: not known. This sample's TCRbeta library carried unique molecular identifier barcodes. In TCRdb, the PCR reads were re-called with MiXCR into one record per CDR3 protein. This sample carries 110,000 or so distinct CDR3 sequences, 5.5% to 7% of them seen once, and the ten largest clones take approximately 23%. From germline, CDR1 is LGHNA and CDR2 YSLEER. The CDR3 loop spans 17 amino acids. V lost 0 bases and J 4 bases, leaving 16 bases between the germline ends. The receptor was isolated from a male patient aged 2 to 9 who had a stem cell transplant for acute lymphoblastic leukemia, so the T cells may come from the graft donor. Sequencing used PBMCs, mostly from graft donor cells, obtained 360 days after TCRalphabeta/CD19-depleted stem cell transplant. The V and J genes are TRBV4-3 and TRBJ2-1; D is perhaps TRBD2 (5 bases). This CDR3 is CASSQDSPGVWYNEQFF. CDR3 DNA sequence: TGCGCCAGCAGCCAAGATTCGCCCGGGGTGTGGTACAATGAGCAGTTCTTC.